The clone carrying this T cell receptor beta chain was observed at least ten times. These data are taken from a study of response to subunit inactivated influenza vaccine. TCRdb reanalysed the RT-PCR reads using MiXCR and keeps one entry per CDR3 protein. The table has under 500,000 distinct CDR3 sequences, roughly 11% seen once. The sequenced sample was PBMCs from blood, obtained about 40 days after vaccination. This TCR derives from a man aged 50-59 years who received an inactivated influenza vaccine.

DNA for the CDR3: TGCGCCAGCAGGGAAGGCGGGACAGGCCGAACCCTGGACACTGAAGCTTTCTTT. Translating it yields CASREGGTGRTLDTEAFF. The chain has TRBV5-1 and TRBJ1-1; 8 nucleotides line up with TRBD1. V was pared by 5 bases and J by 3 bases, with 18 bases of the junction left unmatched. Germline V CDR1 and CDR2: SGHRS, YFSETQ. The CDR3 totals 18 residues.